These 20 T cell receptor beta chains originate from one sample sequenced in a study of Ad26.COV2.S vaccination and SARS-CoV-2 variants. Treatment indicated: some 20 received Ad26.COV2.S at low or high dose, single or two shots; 5 received placebo; per-sample allocation not given. On day 63 after the first injection, vaccine and placebo recipients gave samples. Data came from immunoSEQ multiplex PCR; TCRdb stores just in-frame clones and leaves some out. The repertoire consists of approximately 350,000 clones, with 83% occurring once and the leading ten covering around 7.3%. The sequencing used peripheral blood, collected in a trial of Ad26.COV2.S vaccine versus placebo. The source is a person aged 18-65 years who received the Ad26.COV2.S COVID-19 vaccine or a placebo.

The rearrangement links TRBV19 to TRBJ1-5; 7 nucleotides line up with TRBD1. After removal of 1 base from V and 1 base from J, the junction contained 7 bases not matched to a gene. The germline gives CDR1 LNHDA, CDR2 SQIVND (reference sequence). This CDR3 region has 17 residues. As DNA, the CDR3 is TGTGCCAGTAGTATAGCTTGGGGCAGGGGGAGCAATCAGCCCCAGCATTTT. Translated, it gives CASSIAWGRGSNQPQHF. Variable domain in full (rest from reference TRBV19 and TRBJ1-5): DGGITQSPKYLFRKEGQNVTLSCEQNLNHDAMYWYRQDPGQGLRLIYYSQIVNDFQKGDIAEGYSVSREKKESFPLTVTSAQKNPTAFYLCASSIAWGRGSNQPQHFGDGTRLSIL.

The V call is TRBV20-1, the J call TRBJ2-3; the D is unclear. V lost 3 bases and J 3 bases, leaving 13 bases between the germline ends. The germline gives CDR1 DFQATT, CDR2 SNEGSKA (reference sequence). This CDR3 comprises 14 residues. CDR3 DNA sequence: TGCAGTGCTAGTCTGCCGAGAGGTACAGATACGCAGTATTTT. Translation: CSASLPRGTDTQYF.

The chain employs TRBV6-5 and TRBJ2-2; D not certain. From germline, CDR1 is MNHEY and CDR2 SVGAGI. This CDR3 is 13 amino acids long. Trimming cost V 4 bases and J 4 bases, with 7 bases left between them. CDR3 DNA: TGTGCCAGCAGTTTGGGGTCCACCGGGGAGCTGTTTTTT. Encoded protein: CASSLGSTGELFF.

V gene TRBV9 combines with J gene TRBJ2-1; 10 nucleotides agree with TRBD2. Trimming removed 0 bases from V and 2 bases from J; junction bases left unmatched: 5. The CDR3 has 17 amino acids. The germline CDR1 and CDR2 sequences are SGDLS and YYNGEE. CDR3: CASSVGASGSPYNEQFF. CDR3 sequence (DNA): TGTGCCAGCAGCGTAGGGGCTAGCGGGAGCCCCTACAATGAGCAGTTCTTC.

This chain uses TRBV12-3 or TRBV12-4 with TRBJ2-1; D uncertain. V was pared by 3 bases and J by 9 bases, with 12 bases between. The CDR3 runs to 13 residues. Here the CDR3 reads CASSFVEQSEQFF. Here the CDR3 DNA reads TGTGCCAGCAGTTTCGTCGAACAGAGTGAGCAGTTCTTC.

This clone showed up just once. The chain uses TRBV19 and TRBJ2-1; 12 bases agree with TRBD2. After removal of 10 bases from V and 9 bases from J, the junction contained 7 bases not matched to a gene. The CDR3 spans 13 residues. From germline, CDR1 is LNHDA and CDR2 SQIVND (reference sequence). CDR3: CATRTSGVSEQFF. CDR3 DNA: TGTGCCACCCGGACTAGCGGGGTGTCTGAGCAGTTCTTC.

With respect to this clone: Other DNA sequences in the same sample also yield this CDR3. J is TRBJ2-5 and V is TRBV5-1; D is uncertain. V gave up 2 bases and J gave up 1 base, with 6 bases separating them. CDR1 is SGHRS and CDR2 is YFSETQ in the germline V gene. The CDR3 loop spans 13 amino acids. The CDR3 reads CASSFRSQETQYF. In nucleotides, the CDR3 is TGCGCCAGCAGCTTCCGTTCCCAAGAGACCCAGTACTTC.

This chain joins TRBV9 and TRBJ1-2; D is unresolved. The CDR3 sequence is 15 residues long. Per germline, CDR1 SGDLS and CDR2 YYNGEE. V lost 4 bases and J 8 bases, leaving 21 bases between the germline ends. The CDR3, as DNA: TGTGCCAGCAGCCTCTCCGGTACGCCCTCAAACGGCTACACCTTC. Translated, it gives CASSLSGTPSNGYTF.

This clone was seen more than once but under ten times. In DNA, the CDR3 is TGCAGCGTTGATGGAGGAAACACCATATATTTT. Residues: CSVDGGNTIYF. The V and J genes are TRBV29-1 and TRBJ1-3; D gene unclear. The CDR3 runs to 11 residues. The V end was cut by 3 bases, the J end by 4 bases, with 4 bases between. CDR1 is SQVTM and CDR2 is ANQGSEA in the germline V gene.

This clone showed up just once. The V call is TRBV19, the J call TRBJ1-2, with 8 bases lining up with TRBD1. V shed 9 bases, J shed 6 bases, and the junction held 3 bases outside the gene matches. The CDR3 has 11 amino acids. The germline CDR1 and CDR2 sequences are LNHDA and SQIVND (reference sequence). CDR3: CASGQGHGYTF. The CDR3, as DNA: TGTGCCAGCGGACAGGGACATGGCTACACCTTC.

This chain uses TRBV29-1 with TRBJ2-7; no clear D. Per the germline V gene, CDR1 is SQVTM and CDR2 is ANQGSEA. CDR3 length: 12 residues. Trimming stripped 3 bases from V and 5 bases from J, with 11 bases between. The CDR3 nucleotides read TGCAGCGTTGATTTAGGGATTAACGAGCAGTACTTC. Residues: CSVDLGINEQYF.

A few counts support this clone. The chain recombines TRBV2 with TRBJ2-1; the D is unclear. Trimming shortened V by 2 bases and J by 4 bases, and 6 bases separated the two germline ends. CDR3 length: 13 residues. CDR1 and CDR2 (germline): SNHLY, FYNNEI. The CDR3: CASSEREYNEQFF. The CDR3 DNA reads TGTGCCAGCAGTGAACGAGAGTACAATGAGCAGTTCTTC.

The rearrangement joins TRBV5-1 to TRBJ2-3; D is uncertain. The CDR3 is 18 amino acids. The V gene lost 0 bases and the J gene lost 6 bases, with 23 bases spanning the gap. Germline loops: CDR1 SGHRS, CDR2 YFSETQ. CDR3 region: CASSLAFMTADSTDTQYF. In nucleotides, the CDR3 is TGCGCCAGCAGCTTGGCCTTTATGACGGCGGATTCCACCGATACGCAGTATTTT.

The rearrangement joins TRBV3-1 (or the pseudogene TRBV3-2) to TRBJ1-5; TRBD1 is a possible D gene (5 bases). Germline V gene lookup returns CDR1 LGHDT and CDR2 YNNKEL (reference sequence). This CDR3 has 15 residues. V was cut by 7 bases and J by 6 bases, with 19 bases left in between. CDR3: CASKPGLGGTQPQHF. The CDR3 DNA follows: TGTGCCAGCAAACCGGGACTCGGTGGCACTCAGCCCCAGCATTTT.

This chain uses TRBV6-4 with TRBJ1-6; D ambiguous. The V end lost 4 bases, the J end lost 9 bases, and 13 bases lay between the germline ends. CDR3 length: 14 amino acids. Germline V lookup: CDR1 MRHNA, CDR2 SNTAGT. CDR3 DNA sequence: TGTGCCAGCAGTGGCCGGCTGGGAGGTTCACCCCTCCACTTT. This sequence encodes CASSGRLGGSPLHF.

For the CDR3, the DNA is TGTGCCAGCACCGCGGGTCGCACCGGGGAGCTGTTTTTT. Amino acid sequence: CASTAGRTGELFF. The chain has TRBV2 and TRBJ2-2; maybe TRBD2 (5 bases). The V end lost 7 bases, the J end lost 4 bases, and 10 bases lay between the germline ends. This CDR3 has 13 residues. Looked up from germline, CDR1 is SNHLY and CDR2 is FYNNEI.

The chain is built from TRBV7-9 and TRBJ1-1, with a possible D match to TRBD1 (6 bases). Germline CDR1 is SEHNR and CDR2 is FQNEAQ (reference sequence). This CDR3 region has 14 residues. Deletions cut 6 bases from V and 0 bases from J, with 11 bases between. This CDR3 reads CASRMGAVNTEAFF. The CDR3 nucleotides read TGTGCCAGCAGAATGGGGGCTGTGAACACTGAAGCTTTCTTT.

The CDR3 is CASSRVIAQSGGEQYF. CDR3 DNA: TGTGCCAGCTCACGGGTAATTGCTCAGTCTGGCGGCGAGCAGTACTTC. This chain uses TRBV18 with TRBJ2-7; D is unresolved. CDR1 is KGHSH and CDR2 is LQKENI in the germline V gene. The CDR3 consists of 16 residues. V was shortened by 4 bases and J by 6 bases, with 22 bases between the two germline ends.

The chain joins TRBV4-1 to TRBJ2-5; possible D gene TRBD2, 5 bases. V lost 2 bases and J lost 5, with 12 bases in between. This CDR3 is 14 amino acids long. Germline lookup yields CDR1 MGHRA and CDR2 YSYEKL. The CDR3 here is CASSQNFGGETQYF. The DNA of the CDR3 is TGCGCCAGCAGCCAAAACTTTGGCGGGGAGACCCAGTACTTC.

CDR3 residues: CASSLWGGTRRNEQFF. The DNA of the CDR3 is TGTGCCAGCAGCCTCTGGGGGGGGACTAGGCGAAATGAGCAGTTCTTC. This rearrangement joins TRBV3-1 (or the pseudogene TRBV3-2) to TRBJ2-1; 8 positions match TRBD2. With 4 bases clipped from V and 7 bases from J, the junction kept 12 bases outside the gene matches. Germline lookup yields CDR1 LGHDT and CDR2 YNNKEL (reference sequence). CDR3 length equals 16 residues.